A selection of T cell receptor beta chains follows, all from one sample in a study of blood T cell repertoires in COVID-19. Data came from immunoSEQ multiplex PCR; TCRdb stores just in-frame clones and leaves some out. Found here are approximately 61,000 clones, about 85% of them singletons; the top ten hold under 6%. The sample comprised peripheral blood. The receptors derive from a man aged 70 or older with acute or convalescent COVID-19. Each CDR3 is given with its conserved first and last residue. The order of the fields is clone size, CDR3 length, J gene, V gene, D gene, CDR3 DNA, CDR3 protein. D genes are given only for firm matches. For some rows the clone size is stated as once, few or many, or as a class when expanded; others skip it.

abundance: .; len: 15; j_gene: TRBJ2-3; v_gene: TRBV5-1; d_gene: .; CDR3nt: TGCGCCAGCAGCTTGAAATCGGGAAGCACAGATACGCAGTATTTT; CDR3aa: CASSLKSGSTDTQYF
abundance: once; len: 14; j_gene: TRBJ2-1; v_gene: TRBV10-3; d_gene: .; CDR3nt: TGTGCCATCAGTGGAGTAGCGGAGCCCAATGAGCAGTTCTTC; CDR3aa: CAISGVAEPNEQFF
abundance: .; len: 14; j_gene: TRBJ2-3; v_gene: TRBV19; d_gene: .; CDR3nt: TGTGCCAGTAGTCCCGAGGACATCACAGATACGCAGTATTTT; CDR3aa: CASSPEDITDTQYF
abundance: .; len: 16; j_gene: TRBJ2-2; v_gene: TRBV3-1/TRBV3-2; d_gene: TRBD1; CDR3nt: TGTGCCAGCAGCCTCTGGACAGGGGGCGACACCGGGGAGCTGTTTTTT; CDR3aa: CASSLWTGGDTGELFF
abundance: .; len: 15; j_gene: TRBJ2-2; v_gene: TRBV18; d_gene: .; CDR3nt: TGTGCCAGCTCACCACTGGAAACAGGGACCGGGGAGCTGTTTTTT; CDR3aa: CASSPLETGTGELFF
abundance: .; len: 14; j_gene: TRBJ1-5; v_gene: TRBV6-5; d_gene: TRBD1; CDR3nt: TGTGCCAGCAGGACCCAACAGGGGAATCAGCCCCAGCATTTT; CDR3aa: CASRTQQGNQPQHF
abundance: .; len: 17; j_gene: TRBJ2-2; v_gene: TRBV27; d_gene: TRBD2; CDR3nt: TGTGCCAGCAGTTTTTCCGGACTAGCGGGGGGCACCGGGGAGCTGTTTTTT; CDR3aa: CASSFSGLAGGTGELFF
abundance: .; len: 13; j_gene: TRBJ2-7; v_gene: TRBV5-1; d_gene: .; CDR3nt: TGCGCCAGCAGTCGACAGGTCTCCTACGAGCAGTACTTC; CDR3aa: CASSRQVSYEQYF
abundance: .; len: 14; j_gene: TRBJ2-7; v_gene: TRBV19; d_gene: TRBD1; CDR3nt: TGTGCCAGTAGTAGGGACAGGGACTCCTACGAGCAGTACTTC; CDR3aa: CASSRDRDSYEQYF
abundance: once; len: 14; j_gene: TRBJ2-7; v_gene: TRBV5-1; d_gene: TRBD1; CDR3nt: TGCGCCAGCACTCCCGGGACAGGGAGTGACGAGCAGTACTTC; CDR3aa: CASTPGTGSDEQYF
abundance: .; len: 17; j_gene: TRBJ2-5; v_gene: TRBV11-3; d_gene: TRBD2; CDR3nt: TGTGCCAGCAGCTTAGGACTAGCGGGGGGGCTGCGAGAGACCCAGTACTTC; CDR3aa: CASSLGLAGGLRETQYF
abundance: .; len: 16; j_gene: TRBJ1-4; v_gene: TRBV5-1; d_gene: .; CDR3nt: TGCGCCAGCAGCCCCTCCCTCGGGGCAACTAATGAAAAACTGTTTTTT; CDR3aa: CASSPSLGATNEKLFF
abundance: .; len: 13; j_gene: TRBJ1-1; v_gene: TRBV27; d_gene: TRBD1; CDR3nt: TGTGCCAGCAGTTTACTCCGGACAGGTGAAGCTTTCTTT; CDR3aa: CASSLLRTGEAFF
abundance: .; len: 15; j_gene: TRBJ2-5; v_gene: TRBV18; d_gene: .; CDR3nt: TGTGCCAGCTCAAAACGGCTGACAGCTCAAGAGACCCAGTACTTC; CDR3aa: CASSKRLTAQETQYF
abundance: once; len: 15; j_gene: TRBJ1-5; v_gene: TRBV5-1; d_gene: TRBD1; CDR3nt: TGCGCCAGCAGCCCGGGACAGGGAAGCAATCAGCCCCAGCATTTT; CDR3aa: CASSPGQGSNQPQHF
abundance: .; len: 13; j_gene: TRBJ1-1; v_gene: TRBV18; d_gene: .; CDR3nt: TGTGCCAGCTCAGGGGCACTGGACACTGAAGCTTTCTTT; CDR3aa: CASSGALDTEAFF
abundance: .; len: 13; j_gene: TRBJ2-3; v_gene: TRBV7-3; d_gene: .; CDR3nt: TGTGCCAGCAGCGCGGAACCCACAGATACGCAGTATTTT; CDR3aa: CASSAEPTDTQYF
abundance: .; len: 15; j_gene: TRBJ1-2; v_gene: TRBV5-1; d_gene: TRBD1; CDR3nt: TGCGCCAGCAGCTCACAAGGACAGGCCGCCTATGGCTACACCTTC; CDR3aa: CASSSQGQAAYGYTF
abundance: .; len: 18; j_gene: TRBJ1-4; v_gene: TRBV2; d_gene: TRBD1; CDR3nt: TGTGCCAGCAGTCTCGGGACAGGGGGCGTCAGGACTAATGAAAAACTGTTTTTT; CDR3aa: CASSLGTGGVRTNEKLFF
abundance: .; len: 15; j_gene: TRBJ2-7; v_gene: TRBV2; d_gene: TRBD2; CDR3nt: TGTGCCAGAAGTTCCTCGGGGGGACGGGGAGACGAGCAGTACTTC; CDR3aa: CARSSSGGRGDEQYF
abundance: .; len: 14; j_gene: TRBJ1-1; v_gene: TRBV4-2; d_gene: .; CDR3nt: TGTGCCAGCAGCCAAGATCCCCAGAACACTGAAGCTTTCTTT; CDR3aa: CASSQDPQNTEAFF
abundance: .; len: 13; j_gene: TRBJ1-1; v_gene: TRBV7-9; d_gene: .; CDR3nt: TGTGCCAGCATCTGGACTGATTCAACTGAAGCTTTCTTT; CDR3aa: CASIWTDSTEAFF
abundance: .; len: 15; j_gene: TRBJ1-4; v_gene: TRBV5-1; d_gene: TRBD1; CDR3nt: TGCGCCAGCAGCCCCGGGACAGCCGACGATGAAAAACTGTTTTTT; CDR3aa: CASSPGTADDEKLFF
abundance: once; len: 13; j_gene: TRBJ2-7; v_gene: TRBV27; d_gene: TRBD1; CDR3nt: TGTGCCAGCAGTTTAGGGACAGCCCGCGAGCAGTACTTC; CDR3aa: CASSLGTAREQYF
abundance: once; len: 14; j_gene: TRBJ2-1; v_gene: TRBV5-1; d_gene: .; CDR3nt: TGCGCCAGCAGCTTGGTCAGACCTAGCAATGAGCAGTTCTTC; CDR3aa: CASSLVRPSNEQFF
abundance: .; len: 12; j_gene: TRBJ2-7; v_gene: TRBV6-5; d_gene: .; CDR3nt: TGTGCCAGCAGGATTGGGGCTTACGAGCAGTACTTC; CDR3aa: CASRIGAYEQYF
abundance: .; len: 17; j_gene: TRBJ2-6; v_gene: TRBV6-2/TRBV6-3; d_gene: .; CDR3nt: TGTGCCAGCAGTTACAGGGGCCTCAACTCTGGGGCCAACGTCCTGACTTTC; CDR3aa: CASSYRGLNSGANVLTF
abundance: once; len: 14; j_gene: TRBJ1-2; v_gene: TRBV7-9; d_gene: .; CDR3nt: TGTGCCAGCACCGGATCCCGGAGGGACTATGGCTACACCTTC; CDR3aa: CASTGSRRDYGYTF
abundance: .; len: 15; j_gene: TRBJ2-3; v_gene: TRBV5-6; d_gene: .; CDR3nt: TGTGCCAGCAGCTTGGGAGCCCAGCGGCCAGATACGCAGTATTTT; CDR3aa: CASSLGAQRPDTQYF
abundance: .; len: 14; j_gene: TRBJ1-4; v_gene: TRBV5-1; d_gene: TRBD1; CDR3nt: TGCGCCAGCAGCCCGGGACAGGGTAATGAAAAACTGTTTTTT; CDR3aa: CASSPGQGNEKLFF
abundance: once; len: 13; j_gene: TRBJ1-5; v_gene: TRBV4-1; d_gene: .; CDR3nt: TGCGCCAGCAGCCGGGACATAGGTCAGCCCCAGCATTTT; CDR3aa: CASSRDIGQPQHF